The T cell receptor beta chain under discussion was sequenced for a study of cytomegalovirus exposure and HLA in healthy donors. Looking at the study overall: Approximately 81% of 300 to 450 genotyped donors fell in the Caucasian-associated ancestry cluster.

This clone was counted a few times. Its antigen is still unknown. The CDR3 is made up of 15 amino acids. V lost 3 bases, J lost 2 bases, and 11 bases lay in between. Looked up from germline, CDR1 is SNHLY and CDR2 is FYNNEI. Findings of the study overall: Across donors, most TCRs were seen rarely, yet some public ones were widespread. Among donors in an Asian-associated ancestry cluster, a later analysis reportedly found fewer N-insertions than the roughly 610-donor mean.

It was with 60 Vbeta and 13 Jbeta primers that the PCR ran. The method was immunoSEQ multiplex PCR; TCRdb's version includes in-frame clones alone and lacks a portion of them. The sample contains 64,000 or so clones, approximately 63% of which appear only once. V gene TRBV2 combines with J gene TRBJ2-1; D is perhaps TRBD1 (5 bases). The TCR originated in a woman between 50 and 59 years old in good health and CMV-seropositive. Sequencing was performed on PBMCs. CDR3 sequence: CASSEEQGTYNEQFF. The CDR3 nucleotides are TGTGCCAGCAGTGAGGAGCAGGGAACCTACAATGAGCAGTTCTTC.